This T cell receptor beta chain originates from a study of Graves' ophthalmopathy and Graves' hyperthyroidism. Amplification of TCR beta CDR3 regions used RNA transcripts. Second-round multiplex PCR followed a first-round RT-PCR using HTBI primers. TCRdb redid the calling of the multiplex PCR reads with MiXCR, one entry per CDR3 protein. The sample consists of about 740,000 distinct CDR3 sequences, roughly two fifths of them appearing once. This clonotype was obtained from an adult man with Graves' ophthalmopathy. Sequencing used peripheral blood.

CDR3 residues: CASSLLQGRTGAEPQHF. In DNA, the CDR3 is TGTGCCAGCAGCCTCTTACAGGGACGAACGGGGGCCGAGCCCCAGCATTTT. This chain connects TRBV7-2 to TRBJ1-5; weak D call: TRBD1 (6 bases). Trimming removed 5 bases from V and 8 bases from J, with 25 bases in between. This CDR3 comprises 17 residues. Germline loops: CDR1 SGHTA, CDR2 FQGNSA.